This T cell receptor (beta chain) was sequenced for a study of T cells in Graves' hyperthyroidism and ophthalmopathy. Study results and limitations: Classification by a 13 V-J model distinguished ophthalmopathy from stable hyperthyroidism.

The TCR beta CDR3 regions underwent amplification using RNA transcripts as the source. TCR CDR3 regions were first amplified by RT-PCR with HTBI primers. TCRdb itself ran the multiplex PCR reads through MiXCR, one entry per CDR3 protein. This sample has hundreds of thousands of distinct CDR3 sequences; about 20% occur once, and the top ten carry 47%. Deletions cut 1 base from V and 7 bases from J, with 14 bases between. CDR1 is DFQATT and CDR2 is SNEGSKA in the germline V gene (reference sequence). The length of the CDR3 is 13 residues. This clonotype came up a few times. What it binds is unknown. Duration under 3 months, a NOSPECS grade of at least 4, and a Clinical Activity Score of at least 3 characterized the ophthalmopathy patients. Clinical symptoms, serum thyroxine and TRAb, thyroid ultrasound and orbital computed tomography were used for the diagnoses.

The V and J genes are TRBV20-1 and TRBJ2-7; tentatively, D is TRBD1 (5 bases). The source of this sequence is a man aged 35-49 years with Graves' ophthalmopathy. The sequenced material came from blood. Here the CDR3 reads CSARGGGNNEQYF. The CDR3 DNA reads TGCAGTGCTAGAGGGGGCGGTAACAATGAGCAGTACTTC.